This T cell receptor beta chain was profiled in a study of CD8+CD57+ T cells in acquired aplastic anemia (dated by TCRdb to 2016 to 2019). As for the study more broadly: Extracted DNA from sorted CD4+ and CD8+ cells averaged approximately 3 ug, ranging from about 0.18 to 27.4 ug. A CD8+CD57+ expansion meant a frequency higher than the mean frequency seen in healthy subjects.

CDR1 and CDR2, looked up from the germline V gene, are SQVTM and ANQGSEA. The CDR3 holds 14 amino acids from the cysteine to the phenylalanine. Kept here is only the CDR3 DNA, which spans 42 bases and is read in frame from base 1. V was cut back by 4 bases and J by 1 base, leaving a gap of 13 bases between them. Genomic DNA served as template for TCR beta VDJ combination and CDR3 sequence profiling. An Illumina HiSeq 2000 was the platform used for TCR repertoire sequencing. Regarding the original processing steps: Repertoires were assessed using TRBV/TRBJ rearrangement plots, CDR3 size and DJ length profiles, and Simpson's diversity index. The immunodominant clone was defined as the most abundant DNA sequence in deep sequencing data. CDR3 amino acid sequences were screened for sharing across subjects and were compared with published repertoires and the VDJdb database. TCRdb trimmed public reads at Q25 via fastp, called clones via MiXCR and kept in-frame beta chains. A single entry per CDR3 protein holds the most common genes and DNA from its merged rows. These V and J calls derive from TCRdb rather than the authors' analysis. The sample table contains approximately 220,000 distinct CDR3 sequences; only one count was recorded for over 40% of them. Clones ranked in the top ten supply about 20% of the sample.

Results and caveats for the whole study, not just this receptor: Between patients and healthy controls, no significant difference in CD8+ Simpson's diversity was found (P=0.060). About 30 CD8+ CDR3 sequences were found to be shared between patients and controls, but these sequences appeared to be highly expressed in patients and within the immunodominant clones of the patients.

The patients picked for sequencing were ones in whom flow cytometry had shown an expansion of CD8+CD57+ cells. All patients had severe acquired aplastic anemia diagnosed by International Study of Aplastic Anemia and Agranulocytosis and Camitta criteria. No therapy had been received by the patients at the time of blood sampling. In this study, sorted CD4+ and CD8+ T cells from the blood of healthy subjects and of severe aplastic anemia patients had their TCR repertoires deep-sequenced. In the USA, patient enrollment took place under clinicaltrials.gov protocols 00001620, 01623167, 00001397, 00071045, 00081523 and 00961064. Ficoll-Paque density gradient centrifugation was used to isolate peripheral blood mononuclear cells. Before DNA extraction, CD4+ and CD8+ T cells were sorted by FACS or by magnetic beads. As to this clonotype: Its specific antigen is unknown. Base-call qualities are not available, and no considerably larger clone is one nucleotide away.

The clonotype was recovered from a human donor with aplastic anemia. Sequenced: sorted CD4+, CD8+, or CD8+CD57+ T cells (not recorded which) from PBMCs. The V and J genes are TRBV29-1 and TRBJ1-1, and TRBD1 may be the D gene, going by 5 matching bases. The CDR3 region reads CSVASTQGNTEAFF. In nucleotide form, the sequence is TGCAGCGTTGCGTCAACGCAGGGGAACACTGAAGCTTTCTTT.